This T cell receptor (beta chain) was identified in a study of blood T cell repertoires in COVID-19. Study information: COVID-19 samples collected from the United States, Italy and Spain covered acute and convalescent phases.

This CDR3 spans 10 amino acids. Sequencing was performed with immunoSEQ multiplex PCR; in TCRdb, only in-frame clones are kept and a portion is missing. Counted here are about 180,000 clones, roughly three quarters occurring once; the ten biggest clones make up 12%. The Seattle patients joined while their infection was active and were tracked longitudinally afterward. V gene TRBV21-1 combines with J gene TRBJ1-2; the table's TRBD1 call for D was not verified on the DNA. TRBV21-1 is an annotated pseudogene. The source of this sequence is a woman over 75 with COVID-19, enrolled during active disease. Sequencing used peripheral blood. Written as DNA, the CDR3 is TGTGCCAGCGGGCCGAGTGGCTACACCTTC. Its protein is CASGPSGYTF.